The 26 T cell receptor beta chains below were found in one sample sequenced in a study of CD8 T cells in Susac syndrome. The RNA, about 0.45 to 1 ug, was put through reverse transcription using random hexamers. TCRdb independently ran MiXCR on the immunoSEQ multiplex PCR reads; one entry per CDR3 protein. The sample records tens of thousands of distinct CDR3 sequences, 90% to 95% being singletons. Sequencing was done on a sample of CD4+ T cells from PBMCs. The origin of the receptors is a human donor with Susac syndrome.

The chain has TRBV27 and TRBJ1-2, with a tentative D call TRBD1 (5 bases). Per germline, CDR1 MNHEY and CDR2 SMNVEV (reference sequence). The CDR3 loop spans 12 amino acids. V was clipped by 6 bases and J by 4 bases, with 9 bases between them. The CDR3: CASRGTPYGYTF. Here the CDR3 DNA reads TGTGCCAGCAGAGGGACTCCCTATGGCTACACCTTC.

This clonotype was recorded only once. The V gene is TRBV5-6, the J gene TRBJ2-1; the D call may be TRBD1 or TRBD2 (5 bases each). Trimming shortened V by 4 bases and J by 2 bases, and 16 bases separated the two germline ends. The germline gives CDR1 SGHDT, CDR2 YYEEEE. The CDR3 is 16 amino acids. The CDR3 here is CASSARDVGTYNEQFF. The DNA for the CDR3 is TGTGCCAGCAGCGCCCGGGACGTAGGCACCTACAATGAGCAGTTCTTC.

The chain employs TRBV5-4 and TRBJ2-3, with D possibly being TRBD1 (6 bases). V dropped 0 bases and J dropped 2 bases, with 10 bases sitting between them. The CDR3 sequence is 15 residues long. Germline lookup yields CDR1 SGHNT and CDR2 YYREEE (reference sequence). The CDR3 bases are TGTGCCAGCAGCTTGGGAGGGGGTAACACAGATACGCAGTATTTT. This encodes CASSLGGGNTDTQYF. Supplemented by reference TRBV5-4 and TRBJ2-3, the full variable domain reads ETGVTQSPTHLIKTRGQQVTLRCSSQSGHNTVSWYQQALGQGPQFIFQYYREEENGRGNFPPRFSGLQFPNYSSELNVNALELDDSALYLCASSLGGGNTDTQYFGPGTRLTVL.

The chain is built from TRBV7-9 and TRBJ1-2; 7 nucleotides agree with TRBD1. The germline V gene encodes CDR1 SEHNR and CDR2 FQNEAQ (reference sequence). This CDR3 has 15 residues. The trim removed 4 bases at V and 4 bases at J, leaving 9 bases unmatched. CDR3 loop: CASSYGQAPLYGYTF. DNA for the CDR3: TGTGCCAGCAGCTATGGACAGGCGCCTCTCTATGGCTACACCTTC.

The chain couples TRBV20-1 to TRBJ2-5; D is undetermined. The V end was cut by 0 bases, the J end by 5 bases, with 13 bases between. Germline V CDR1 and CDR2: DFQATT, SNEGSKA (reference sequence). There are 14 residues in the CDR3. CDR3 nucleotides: TGCAGTGCTAGAGAGTGGGGATTGCGGGAGACCCAGTACTTC. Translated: CSAREWGLRETQYF.

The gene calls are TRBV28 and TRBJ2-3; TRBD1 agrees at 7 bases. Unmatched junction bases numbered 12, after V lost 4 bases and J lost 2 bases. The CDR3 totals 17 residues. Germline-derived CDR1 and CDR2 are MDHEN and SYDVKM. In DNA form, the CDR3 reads TGTGCCAGCAGTTCCCTCGACAGGGCCGGGGTCACAGATACGCAGTATTTT. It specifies CASSSLDRAGVTDTQYF.

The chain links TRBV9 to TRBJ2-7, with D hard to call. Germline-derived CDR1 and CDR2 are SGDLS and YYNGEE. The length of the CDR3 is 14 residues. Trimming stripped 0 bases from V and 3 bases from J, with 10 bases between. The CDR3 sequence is CASSVADGYYEQYF. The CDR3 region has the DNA TGTGCCAGCAGCGTAGCAGACGGATACTACGAGCAGTACTTC.

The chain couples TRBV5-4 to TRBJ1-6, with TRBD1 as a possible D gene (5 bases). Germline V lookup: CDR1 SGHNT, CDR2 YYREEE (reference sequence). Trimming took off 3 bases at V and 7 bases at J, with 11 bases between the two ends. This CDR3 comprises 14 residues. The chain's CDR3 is CASSSTRGNSPLHF. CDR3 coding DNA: TGTGCCAGCAGCTCGACTAGGGGCAATTCACCCCTCCACTTT.

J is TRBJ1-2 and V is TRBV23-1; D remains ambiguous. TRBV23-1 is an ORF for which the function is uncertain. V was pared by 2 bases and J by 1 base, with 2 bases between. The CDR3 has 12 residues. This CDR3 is CASSQRNYGYTF. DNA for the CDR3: TGCGCCAGCAGTCAACGTAACTATGGCTACACCTTC.

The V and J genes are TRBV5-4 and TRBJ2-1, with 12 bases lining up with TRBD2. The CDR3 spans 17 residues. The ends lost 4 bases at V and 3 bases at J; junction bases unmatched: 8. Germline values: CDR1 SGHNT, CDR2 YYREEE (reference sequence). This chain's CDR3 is CASSPTSGGILYNEQFF. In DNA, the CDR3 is TGTGCCAGCAGCCCTACTAGCGGGGGGATCCTCTACAATGAGCAGTTCTTC. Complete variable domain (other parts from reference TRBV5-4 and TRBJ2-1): ETGVTQSPTHLIKTRGQQVTLRCSSQSGHNTVSWYQQALGQGPQFIFQYYREEENGRGNFPPRFSGLQFPNYSSELNVNALELDDSALYLCASSPTSGGILYNEQFFGPGTRLTVL.

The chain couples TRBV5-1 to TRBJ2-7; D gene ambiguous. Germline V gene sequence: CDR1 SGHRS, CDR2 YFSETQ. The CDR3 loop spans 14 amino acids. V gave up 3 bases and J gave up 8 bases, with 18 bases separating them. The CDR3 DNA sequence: TGCGCCAGCAGCTGGGATCCGGACGTTCGGCAGCAGTACTTC. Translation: CASSWDPDVRQQYF.

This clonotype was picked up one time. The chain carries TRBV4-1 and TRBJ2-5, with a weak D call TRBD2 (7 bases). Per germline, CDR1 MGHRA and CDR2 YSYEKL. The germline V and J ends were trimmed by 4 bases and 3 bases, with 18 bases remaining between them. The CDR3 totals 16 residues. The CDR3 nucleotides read TGCGCCAGCAGCCCTGCTTCTGGGGGGGCGAAAGAGACCCAGTACTTC. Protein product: CASSPASGGAKETQYF.

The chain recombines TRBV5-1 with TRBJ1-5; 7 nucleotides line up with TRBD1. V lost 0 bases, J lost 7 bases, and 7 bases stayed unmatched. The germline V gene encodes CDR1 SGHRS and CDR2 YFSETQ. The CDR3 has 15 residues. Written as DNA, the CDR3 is TGCGCCAGCAGCTTGGGAGACAGGGTGGAGCAGCCCCAGCATTTT. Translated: CASSLGDRVEQPQHF. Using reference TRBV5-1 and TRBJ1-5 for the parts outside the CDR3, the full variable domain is KAGVTQTPRYLIKTRGQQVTLSCSPISGHRSVSWYQQTPGQGLQFLFEYFSETQRNKGNFPGRFSGRQFSNSRSEMNVSTLELGDSALYLCASSLGDRVEQPQHFGDGTRLSIL.

DNA of the CDR3: TGTGCCAGCAGTTTTACCCGGACTGAAGCTTTCTTT. Translating it yields CASSFTRTEAFF. V gene TRBV28 combines with J gene TRBJ1-1; D not certain. Germline CDR1 reads MDHEN; CDR2 reads SYDVKM. Trimming stripped 3 bases from V and 5 bases from J, with 7 bases between. The length of the CDR3 is 12 residues.

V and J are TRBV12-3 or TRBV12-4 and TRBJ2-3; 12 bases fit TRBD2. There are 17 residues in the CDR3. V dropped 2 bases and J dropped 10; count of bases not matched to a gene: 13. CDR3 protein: CASSLNSRLAGARSQYF. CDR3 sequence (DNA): TGTGCCAGCAGTTTAAACTCAAGACTAGCGGGGGCCCGGTCGCAGTATTTT.

CDR3 sequence reads: CASSYGFNEQFF. The CDR3 nucleotides read TGTGCCAGCAGTTACGGATTCAATGAGCAGTTCTTC. The chain employs TRBV6-5 and TRBJ2-1, with D unclear. V dropped 2 bases and J dropped 6 bases, with 5 bases sitting between them. The CDR3 length is 12 residues. Germline assignment: CDR1 MNHEY and CDR2 SVGAGI.

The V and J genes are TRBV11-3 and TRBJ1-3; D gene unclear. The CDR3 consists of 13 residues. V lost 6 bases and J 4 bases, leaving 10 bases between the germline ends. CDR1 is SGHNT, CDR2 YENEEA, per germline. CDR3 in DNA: TGTGCCAGCAGTCCTTCAACCGGAAACACCATATATTTT. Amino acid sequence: CASSPSTGNTIYF.

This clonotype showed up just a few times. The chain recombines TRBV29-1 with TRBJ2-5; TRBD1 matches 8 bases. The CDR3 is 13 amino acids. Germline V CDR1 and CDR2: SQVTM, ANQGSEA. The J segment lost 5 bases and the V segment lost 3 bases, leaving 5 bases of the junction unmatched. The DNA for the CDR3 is TGCAGCGTTGAGGACAGGGTATTGGAGACCCAGTACTTC. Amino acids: CSVEDRVLETQYF.

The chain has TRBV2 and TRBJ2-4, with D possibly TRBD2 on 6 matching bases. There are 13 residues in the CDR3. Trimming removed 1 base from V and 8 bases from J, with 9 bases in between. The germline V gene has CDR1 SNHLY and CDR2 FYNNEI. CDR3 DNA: TGTGCCAGCAGTGAAGTCAGGGAGGACATTCAGTACTTC. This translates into CASSEVREDIQYF.

The CDR3 is CSSRGAGEETQYF. The CDR3 DNA reads TGCAGCTCCCGGGGAGCGGGGGAAGAGACCCAGTACTTC. V is TRBV20-1 and J is TRBJ2-5; 8 nucleotides align to TRBD2. CDR1 and CDR2 (germline): DFQATT, SNEGSKA (reference sequence). The CDR3 contains 13 residues.

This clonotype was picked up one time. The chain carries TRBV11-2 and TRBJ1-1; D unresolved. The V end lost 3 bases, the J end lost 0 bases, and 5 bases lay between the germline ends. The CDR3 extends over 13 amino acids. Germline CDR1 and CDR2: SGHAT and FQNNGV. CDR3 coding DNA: TGTGCCAGCAGCTTGGCCGTGAACACTGAAGCTTTCTTT. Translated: CASSLAVNTEAFF.

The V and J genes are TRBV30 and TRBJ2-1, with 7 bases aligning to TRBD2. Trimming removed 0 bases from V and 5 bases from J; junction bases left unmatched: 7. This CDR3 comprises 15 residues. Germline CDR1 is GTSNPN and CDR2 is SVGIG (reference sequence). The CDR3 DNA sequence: TGTGCCTGGAGTGTTGGGGGGGTAGGAAACAATGAGCAGTTCTTC. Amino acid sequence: CAWSVGGVGNNEQFF.

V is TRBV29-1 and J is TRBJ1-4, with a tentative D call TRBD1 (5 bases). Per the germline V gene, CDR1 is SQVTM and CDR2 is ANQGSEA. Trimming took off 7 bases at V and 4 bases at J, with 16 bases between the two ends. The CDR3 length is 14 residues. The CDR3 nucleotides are TGCAGCGGGGGGGACGGACGATATAATGAAAAACTGTTTTTT. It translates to CSGGDGRYNEKLFF.

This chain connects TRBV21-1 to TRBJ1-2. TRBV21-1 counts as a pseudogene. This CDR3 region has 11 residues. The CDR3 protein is CARQHNYGYTF. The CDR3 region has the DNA TGTGCCAGACAACATAACTATGGCTACACCTTC.

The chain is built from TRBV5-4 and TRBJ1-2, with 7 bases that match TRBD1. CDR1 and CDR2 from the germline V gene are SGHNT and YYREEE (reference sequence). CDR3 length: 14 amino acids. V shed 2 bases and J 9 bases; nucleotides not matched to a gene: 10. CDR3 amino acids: CASSLGQDGRRYTF. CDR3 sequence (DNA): TGTGCCAGCAGCTTAGGACAGGACGGTCGGCGCTACACCTTC. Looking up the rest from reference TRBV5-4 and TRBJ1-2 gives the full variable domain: ETGVTQSPTHLIKTRGQQVTLRCSSQSGHNTVSWYQQALGQGPQFIFQYYREEENGRGNFPPRFSGLQFPNYSSELNVNALELDDSALYLCASSLGQDGRRYTFGSGTRLTVV.

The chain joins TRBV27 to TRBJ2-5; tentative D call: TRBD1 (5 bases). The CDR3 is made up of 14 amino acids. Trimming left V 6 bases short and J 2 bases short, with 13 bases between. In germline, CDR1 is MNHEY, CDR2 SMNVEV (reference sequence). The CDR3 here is CASRGLDLQETQYF. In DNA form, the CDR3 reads TGTGCCAGCAGGGGGCTAGACTTACAAGAGACCCAGTACTTC.